The 5 T cell receptor beta chains reported below all come from one sample, sequenced in a study of monozygotic twins with inflammatory bowel disease (dated by TCRdb to about 2019). The protocol used for the library was 5' RACE. The instrument was an Illumina HiSeq 2500. TCRdb reprocessed the raw reads; every CDR3 protein sequence is a single record, and DNA is not supplied. This sample's records show around 230,000 distinct CDR3 sequences. 1.5% to 2% of the sample rests with the top ten. The sample consisted of blood. The receptors come from a human donor with ulcerative colitis or Crohn's disease, or a healthy co-twin of an affected twin (not recorded which).

This sequence joins TRBV5-4 and TRBJ2-1; no DNA is available, so the TRBD1 call from TCRdb remains unchecked. Germline V gene sequence: CDR1 SGHNT, CDR2 YYREEE (reference sequence). The CDR3 has 15 amino acids. CDR3 protein: CASSPRGGQYNEQFF. Full variable domain (missing parts from reference TRBV5-4 and TRBJ2-1): ETGVTQSPTHLIKTRGQQVTLRCSSQSGHNTVSWYQQALGQGPQFIFQYYREEENGRGNFPPRFSGLQFPNYSSELNVNALELDDSALYLCASSPRGGQYNEQFFGPGTRLTVL.

The V call is TRBV5-5, the J call TRBJ1-4; TCRdb calls TRBD1, which cannot be checked without DNA. Per germline, CDR1 SGHKS and CDR2 YYEKEE (reference sequence). The CDR3 is 15 amino acids. CDR3 sequence: CASSSQGWTNEKLFF.

V usage is TRBV5-1 and J usage is TRBJ1-2; TCRdb designates TRBD1, a call that cannot be tested without DNA. This CDR3 is 16 amino acids long. Germline CDR1 SGHRS, CDR2 YFSETQ. The CDR3: CASRMTTGDVRYGYTF. Based on the CDR3 plus reference TRBV5-1 and TRBJ1-2, the full variable domain is KAGVTQTPRYLIKTRGQQVTLSCSPISGHRSVSWYQQTPGQGLQFLFEYFSETQRNKGNFPGRFSGRQFSNSRSEMNVSTLELGDSALYLCASRMTTGDVRYGYTFGSGTRLTVV.

This chain joins TRBV2 and TRBJ2-7; the D call of TRBD2 rests on TCRdb alone, since no DNA is present to check it. The CDR3 consists of 13 residues. The germline CDR1 and CDR2 sequences are SNHLY and FYNNEI. Here the CDR3 reads CASSREGPREQYF.

The chain recombines TRBV5-1 with TRBJ2-1; the D call from TCRdb, TRBD2, cannot be confirmed without DNA. The CDR3 is made up of 15 amino acids. Germline CDR1 is SGHRS and CDR2 is YFSETQ. The CDR3 sequence is CASSSTGTDYNEQFF.